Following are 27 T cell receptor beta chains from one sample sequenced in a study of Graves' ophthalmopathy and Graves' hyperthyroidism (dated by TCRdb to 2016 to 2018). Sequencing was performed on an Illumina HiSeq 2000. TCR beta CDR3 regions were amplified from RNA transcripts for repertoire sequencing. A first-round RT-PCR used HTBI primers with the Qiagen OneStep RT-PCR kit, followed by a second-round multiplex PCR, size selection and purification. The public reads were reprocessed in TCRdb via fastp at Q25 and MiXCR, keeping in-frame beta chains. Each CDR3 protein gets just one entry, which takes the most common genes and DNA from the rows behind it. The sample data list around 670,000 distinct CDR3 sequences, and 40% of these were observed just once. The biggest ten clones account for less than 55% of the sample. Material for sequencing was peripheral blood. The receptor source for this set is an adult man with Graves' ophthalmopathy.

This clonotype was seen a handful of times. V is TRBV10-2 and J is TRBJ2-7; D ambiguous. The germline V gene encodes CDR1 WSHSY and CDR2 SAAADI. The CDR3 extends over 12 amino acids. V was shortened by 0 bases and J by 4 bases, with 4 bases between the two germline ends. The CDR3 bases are TGCGCCAGCAGTGAGTCGCGATACGAGCAGTACTTC. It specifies CASSESRYEQYF.

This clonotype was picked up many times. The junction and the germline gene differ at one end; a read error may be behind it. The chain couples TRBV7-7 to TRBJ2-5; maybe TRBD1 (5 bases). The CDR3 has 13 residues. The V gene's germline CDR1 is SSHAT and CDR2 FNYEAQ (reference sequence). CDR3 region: CASSFSSGETQYF. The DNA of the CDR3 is TGTGCTAGCAGCTTCTCCTCAGGGGAGACCCAGTACTTC.

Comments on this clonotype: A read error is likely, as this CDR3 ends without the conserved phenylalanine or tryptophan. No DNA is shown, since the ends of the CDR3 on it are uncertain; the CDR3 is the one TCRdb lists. CDR3 in amino acids: CASSLDST. The chain uses TRBV7-3 and TRBJ2-6; TRBD1, the table's D call, lacks a check against the DNA. The CDR3 length equals 8 residues, ends included. Germline assignment: CDR1 SGHTA and CDR2 FQGTGA.

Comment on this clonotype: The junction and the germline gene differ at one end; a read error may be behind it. The CDR3, as DNA: TGTACCAGCAGAAAAACCAGGGTGGACACTGAAGCTTTCTTT. This sequence encodes CTSRKTRVDTEAFF. This rearrangement joins TRBV25-1 to TRBJ1-1, with D possibly matching TRBD1 (5 bases). CDR3 size: 14 residues. Germline CDR1 and CDR2: MGHDK and SYGVNS.

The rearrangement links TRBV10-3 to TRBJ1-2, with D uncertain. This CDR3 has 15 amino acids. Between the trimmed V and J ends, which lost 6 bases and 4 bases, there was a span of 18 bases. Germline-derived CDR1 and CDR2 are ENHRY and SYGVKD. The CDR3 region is CAISHGPVPFYGYTF. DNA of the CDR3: TGTGCCATCAGCCACGGCCCAGTCCCCTTCTATGGCTACACCTTC.

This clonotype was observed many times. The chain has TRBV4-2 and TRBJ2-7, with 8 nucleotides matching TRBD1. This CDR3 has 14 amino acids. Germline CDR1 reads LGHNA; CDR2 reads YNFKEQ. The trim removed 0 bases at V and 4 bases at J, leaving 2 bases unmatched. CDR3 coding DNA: TGTGCCAGCAGCCAAGATGGACAGGGTTACGAGCAGTACTTC. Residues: CASSQDGQGYEQYF.

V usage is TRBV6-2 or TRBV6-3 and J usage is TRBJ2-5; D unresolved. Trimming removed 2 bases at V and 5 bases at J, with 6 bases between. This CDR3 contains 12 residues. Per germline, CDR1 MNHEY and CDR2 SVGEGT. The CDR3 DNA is TGTGCCAGCAGTTACCCTGACGAGACCCAGTACTTC. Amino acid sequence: CASSYPDETQYF.

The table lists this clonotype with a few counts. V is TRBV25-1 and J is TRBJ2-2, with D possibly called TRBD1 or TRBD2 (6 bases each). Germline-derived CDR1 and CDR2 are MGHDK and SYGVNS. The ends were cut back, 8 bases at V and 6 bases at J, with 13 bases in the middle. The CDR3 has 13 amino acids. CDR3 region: CASGGPPAGELFF. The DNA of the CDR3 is TGTGCCAGCGGGGGGCCCCCGGCCGGGGAGCTGTTTTTT.

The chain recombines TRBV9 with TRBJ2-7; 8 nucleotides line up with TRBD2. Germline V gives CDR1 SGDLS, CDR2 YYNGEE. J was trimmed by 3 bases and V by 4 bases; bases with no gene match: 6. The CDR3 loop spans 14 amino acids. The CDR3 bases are TGTGCCAGCAGCCCTGCCGGGACTAGCTACGAGCAGTACTTC. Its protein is CASSPAGTSYEQYF.

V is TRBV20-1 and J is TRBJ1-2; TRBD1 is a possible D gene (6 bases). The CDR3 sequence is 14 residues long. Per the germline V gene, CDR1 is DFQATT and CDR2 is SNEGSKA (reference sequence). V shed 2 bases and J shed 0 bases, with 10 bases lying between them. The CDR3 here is CSARTGAANYGYTF. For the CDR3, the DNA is TGCAGTGCTAGAACGGGGGCCGCTAACTATGGCTACACCTTC.

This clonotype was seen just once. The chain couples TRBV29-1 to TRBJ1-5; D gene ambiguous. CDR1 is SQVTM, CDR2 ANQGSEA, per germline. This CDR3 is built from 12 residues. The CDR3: CRDVDGNQPQHF. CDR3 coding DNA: TGCAGAGATGTGGACGGCAATCAGCCCCAGCATTTT.

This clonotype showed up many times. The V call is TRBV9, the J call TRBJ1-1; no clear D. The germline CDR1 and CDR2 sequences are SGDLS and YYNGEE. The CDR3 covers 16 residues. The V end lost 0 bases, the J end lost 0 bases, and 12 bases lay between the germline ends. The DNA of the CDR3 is TGTGCCAGCAGCGTAGGCATAGGCCCGATGAACACTGAAGCTTTCTTT. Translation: CASSVGIGPMNTEAFF.

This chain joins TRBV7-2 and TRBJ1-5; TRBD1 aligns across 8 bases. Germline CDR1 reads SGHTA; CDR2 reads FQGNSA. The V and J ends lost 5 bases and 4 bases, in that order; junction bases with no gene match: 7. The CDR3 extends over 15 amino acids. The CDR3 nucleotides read TGTGCCAGCAGCGCACAGGGGGGCTTAAATCAGCCCCAGCATTTT. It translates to CASSAQGGLNQPQHF. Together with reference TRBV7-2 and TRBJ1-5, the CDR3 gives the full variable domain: GAGVSQSPSNKVTEKGKDVELRCDPISGHTALYWYRQSLGQGLEFLIYFQGNSAPDKSGLPSDRFSAERTGGSVSTLTIQRTQQEDSAVYLCASSAQGGLNQPQHFGDGTRLSIL.

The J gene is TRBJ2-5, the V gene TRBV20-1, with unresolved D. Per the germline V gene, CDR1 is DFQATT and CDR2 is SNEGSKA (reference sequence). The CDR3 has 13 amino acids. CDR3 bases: TGCAATGCCTCCGGCCAGCCACAAGAGACCCAGTACTTC. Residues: CNASGQPQETQYF.

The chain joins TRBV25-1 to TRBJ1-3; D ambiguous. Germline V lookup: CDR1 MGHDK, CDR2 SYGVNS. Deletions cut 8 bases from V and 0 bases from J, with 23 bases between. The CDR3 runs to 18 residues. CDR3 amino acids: CASSPAQSSPLSGNTIYF. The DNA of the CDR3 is TGTGCCAGCTCACCAGCACAGTCTAGCCCTCTCTCTGGAAACACCATATATTTT.

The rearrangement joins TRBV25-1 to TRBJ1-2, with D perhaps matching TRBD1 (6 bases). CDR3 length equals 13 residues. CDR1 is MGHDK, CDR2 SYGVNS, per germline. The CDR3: CATQMGTTYGYTF. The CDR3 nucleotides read TGTGCAACCCAGATGGGGACAACCTATGGCTACACCTTC.

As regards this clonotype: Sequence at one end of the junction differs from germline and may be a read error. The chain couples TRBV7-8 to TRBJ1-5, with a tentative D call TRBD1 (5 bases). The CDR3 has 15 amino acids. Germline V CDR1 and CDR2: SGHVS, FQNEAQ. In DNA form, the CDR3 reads TGTGCCGGCAGCCTCGGGGGGACTCACAATCAGCCCCAGCATTTT. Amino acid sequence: CAGSLGGTHNQPQHF. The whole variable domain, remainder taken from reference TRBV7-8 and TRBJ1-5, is GAGVSQSPRYKVAKRGQDVALRCDPISGHVSLFWYQQALGQGPEFLTYFQNEAQLDKSGLPSDRFFAERPEGSVSTLKIQRTQQEDSAVYLCAGSLGGTHNQPQHFGDGTRLSIL.

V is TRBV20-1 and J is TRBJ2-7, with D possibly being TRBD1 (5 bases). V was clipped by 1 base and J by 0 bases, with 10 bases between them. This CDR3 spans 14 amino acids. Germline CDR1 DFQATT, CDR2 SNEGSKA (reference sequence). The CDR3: CSARAYRSSYEQYF. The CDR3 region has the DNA TGCAGTGCTAGAGCCTACAGGAGCTCCTACGAGCAGTACTTC.

The CDR3 DNA reads as TGCGCCAGCAGCTTTAGCGGGAGTCGGGTAGAGACCCAGTACTTC. This translates into CASSFSGSRVETQYF. V and J are TRBV5-1 and TRBJ2-5; 9 bases map to TRBD2. There are 15 residues in the CDR3. The germline V gene encodes CDR1 SGHRS and CDR2 YFSETQ. V lost 2 bases, J lost 4 bases, and 6 bases stayed unmatched.

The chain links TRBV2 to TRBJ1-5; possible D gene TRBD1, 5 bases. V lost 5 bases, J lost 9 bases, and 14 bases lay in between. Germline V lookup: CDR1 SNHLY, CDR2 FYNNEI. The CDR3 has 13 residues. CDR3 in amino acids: CASSYGALWPQHF. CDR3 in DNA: TGTGCCAGCAGTTACGGGGCCCTTTGGCCCCAGCATTTT.

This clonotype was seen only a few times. CDR3 nucleotide sequence: TGCAGTGCCCACTGGGGAGAGTCTAACTATGGCTACACCTTC. Its translation: CSAHWGESNYGYTF. The chain couples TRBV20-1 to TRBJ1-2; D is unclear. CDR1 is DFQATT, CDR2 SNEGSKA, per germline (reference sequence). This CDR3 comprises 14 residues. The germline V and J ends were trimmed by 6 bases and 0 bases, with 14 bases remaining between them.

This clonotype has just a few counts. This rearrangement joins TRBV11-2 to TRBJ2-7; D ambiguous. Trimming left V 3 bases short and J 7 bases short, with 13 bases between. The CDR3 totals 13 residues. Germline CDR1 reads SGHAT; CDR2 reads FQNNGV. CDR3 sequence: CASSFPLTEEQYF. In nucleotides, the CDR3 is TGTGCCAGCAGCTTCCCCTTGACGGAGGAGCAGTACTTC.

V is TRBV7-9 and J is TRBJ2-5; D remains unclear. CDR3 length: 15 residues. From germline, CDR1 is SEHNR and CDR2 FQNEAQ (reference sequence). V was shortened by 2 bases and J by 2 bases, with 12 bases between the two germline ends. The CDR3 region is CASSLNPGLQETQYF. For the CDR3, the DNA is TGTGCCAGCAGCTTAAATCCGGGCCTACAAGAGACCCAGTACTTC.

The CDR3 region is CAPREGDTGELFF. CDR3 DNA: TGTGCCCCTCGTGAGGGAGACACCGGGGAGCTGTTTTTT. This chain connects TRBV25-1 to TRBJ2-2, with D possibly being TRBD2 (5 bases). The CDR3 loop spans 13 amino acids. The germline V gene has CDR1 MGHDK and CDR2 SYGVNS. Trimming removed 11 bases from V and 3 bases from J, with 13 bases in between.

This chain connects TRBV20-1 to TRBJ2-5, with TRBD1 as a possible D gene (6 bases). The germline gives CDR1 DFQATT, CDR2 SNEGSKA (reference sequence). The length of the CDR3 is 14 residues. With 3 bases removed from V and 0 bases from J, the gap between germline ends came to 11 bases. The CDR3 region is CSARDSRYQETQYF. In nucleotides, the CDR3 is TGCAGTGCTAGGGACAGTAGGTACCAAGAGACCCAGTACTTC.

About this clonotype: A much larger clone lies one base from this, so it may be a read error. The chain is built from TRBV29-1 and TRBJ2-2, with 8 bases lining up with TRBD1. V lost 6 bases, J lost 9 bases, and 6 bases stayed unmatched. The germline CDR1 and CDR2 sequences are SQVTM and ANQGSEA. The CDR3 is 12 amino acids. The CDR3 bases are TGCAGCGTAGGACAGGGATTGAGGGAGCTGTTTTTT. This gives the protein CSVGQGLRELFF.

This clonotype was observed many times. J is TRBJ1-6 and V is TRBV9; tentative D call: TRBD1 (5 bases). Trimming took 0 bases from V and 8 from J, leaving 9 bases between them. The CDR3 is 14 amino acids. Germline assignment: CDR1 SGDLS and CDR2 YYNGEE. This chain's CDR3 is CASSVGGDDSPLHF. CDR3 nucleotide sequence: TGTGCCAGCAGCGTAGGGGGGGATGATTCACCCCTCCACTTT.